This passage covers 24 T cell receptor beta chains from one sample sequenced in a study of CD8 T cells in ankylosing spondylitis. Study-wide results and limits: The study identified a TCR beta motif of 7 or 8 highly homologous variants that appeared characteristic of ankylosing spondylitis blood.

MiXCR, applied by TCRdb to the 5' RACE reads, yields one record per CDR3 protein. This sample has about 220,000 distinct CDR3 sequences, with roughly 6.6% found just once. Their antigens are not known. The sample consisted of blood, either unsorted or a sorted T cell fraction (not recorded which). These receptors originate from a male donor with ankylosing spondylitis.

This clonotype was seen repeatedly, ten times or more. Written as DNA, the CDR3 is TGTGCCAGCAGCCAAGCCGGGGAGCTGTTTTTT. It specifies CASSQAGELFF. This chain joins TRBV14 and TRBJ2-2, with D unresolved. Germline CDR1 SGHDN, CDR2 FVKESK. This CDR3 contains 11 residues. Deletions cut 1 base from V and 6 bases from J, with 0 bases between.

In this sample, this clonotype turned up many times. The rearrangement uses TRBV28 and TRBJ1-2; no reliable D call. V was shortened by 3 bases and J by 4 bases, with 12 bases between the two germline ends. The germline CDR1 and CDR2 sequences are MDHEN and SYDVKM. The CDR3 is made up of 14 amino acids. CDR3 nucleotides: TGTGCCAGCAGTTTTGAGGGAATAGCCTATGGCTACACCTTC. This sequence encodes CASSFEGIAYGYTF.

Ten or more counts support this clonotype. The chain employs TRBV6-1 and TRBJ2-1, with TRBD2 matching over 13 bases. V gave up 6 bases and J gave up 7 bases; unmatched junction bases: 9. Germline V gene sequence: CDR1 MNHNS, CDR2 SASEGT. CDR3 length: 16 residues. Here the CDR3 DNA reads TGTGCCAGCAGCCAACTAGCGGGAGGGTATTGGAATGAGCAGTTCTTC. Residues: CASSQLAGGYWNEQFF.

This clonotype showed up many times. J is TRBJ2-1 and V is TRBV5-1; 11 nucleotides align to TRBD2. This CDR3 contains 15 residues. V trimming: 4 bases; J trimming: 2 bases; junction bases outside the gene matches: 2. Germline lookup yields CDR1 SGHRS and CDR2 YFSETQ. DNA of the CDR3: TGCGCCAGCAGCCCGACTAGCGGGACCTACAATGAGCAGTTCTTC. Residues: CASSPTSGTYNEQFF.

This clonotype was counted at least ten times. V is TRBV6-1 and J is TRBJ2-5; D perhaps matches TRBD1 (6 bases). Germline loops: CDR1 MNHNS, CDR2 SASEGT. The V gene lost 6 bases and the J gene lost 5 bases, with 19 bases spanning the gap. The CDR3 length is 15 residues. CDR3 DNA sequence: TGTGCCAGCAGCCGATGGGACACTGTTGCGGAGACCCAGTACTTC. This gives the protein CASSRWDTVAETQYF.

The rearrangement joins TRBV29-1 to TRBJ2-6, with no clear D. The CDR3 consists of 15 residues. Trimming took 0 bases from V and 0 from J, leaving 6 bases between them. Germline V gene sequence: CDR1 SQVTM, CDR2 ANQGSEA. The DNA for the CDR3 is TGCAGCGTTGAAGATCAATACTCTGGGGCCAACGTCCTGACTTTC. It translates to CSVEDQYSGANVLTF.

Ten or more counts support this clonotype. The chain employs TRBV9 and TRBJ2-5; 7 nucleotides agree with TRBD2. Germline-derived CDR1 and CDR2 are SGDLS and YYNGEE. The CDR3 runs 15 residues. Trimming cost V 4 bases and J 10 bases; bases outside gene matches: 16. CDR3 DNA: TGTGCCAGCAGCCCCTGGGGGAGCGGGGAAGTGGGCCAGTACTTC. Encoded protein: CASSPWGSGEVGQYF.

This clonotype was recorded many times. This rearrangement joins TRBV7-9 to TRBJ2-1; no clear D gene. This CDR3 has 12 residues. The ends were cut back, 5 bases at V and 7 bases at J, with 9 bases in the middle. Germline CDR1 SEHNR, CDR2 FQNEAQ (reference sequence). CDR3 nucleotide sequence: TGTGCCAGCAGCCGAGATCGGAATGAGCAGTTCTTC. As protein: CASSRDRNEQFF.

The sample holds a few counts of this clonotype. This sequence joins TRBV7-9 and TRBJ2-7; 8 nucleotides match TRBD1. J was trimmed by 0 bases and V by 2 bases; bases with no gene match: 6. Germline V gives CDR1 SEHNR, CDR2 FQNEAQ (reference sequence). CDR3 length: 16 residues. In DNA form, the CDR3 reads TGTGCCAGCAGCTTAACAGGGACAGGTCCCTCCTACGAGCAGTACTTC. It is translated as CASSLTGTGPSYEQYF.

The chain is built from TRBV20-1 and TRBJ2-1; D is undetermined. The CDR3 has 13 amino acids. The germline V gene has CDR1 DFQATT and CDR2 SNEGSKA (reference sequence). Trimming pared 6 bases from V and 7 bases from J, leaving 16 bases between. This chain's CDR3 is CSAQFPGPNEQFF. The CDR3 DNA is TGCAGTGCCCAGTTCCCAGGACCGAATGAGCAGTTCTTC.

This clonotype occurred a few times. The rearrangement joins TRBV12-5 to TRBJ1-3, with 8 positions matching TRBD1. The germline gives CDR1 LGHNT, CDR2 FRNRAP. Trimming cost V 6 bases and J 5 bases; bases outside gene matches: 9. The CDR3 length is 15 residues. The chain's CDR3 is CASGRGQGGRNTIYF. DNA of the CDR3: TGTGCTAGTGGCCGAGGACAGGGAGGCCGAAACACCATATATTTT.

This clonotype came up many times. V usage is TRBV29-1 and J usage is TRBJ2-2; D could derive from TRBD1 or TRBD2 (5 bases each). The CDR3 sequence is 12 residues long. Trimming cost V 3 bases and J 6 bases, with 8 bases left between them. The germline CDR1 and CDR2 sequences are SQVTM and ANQGSEA. The CDR3 DNA sequence: TGCAGCGTTGAGGGGGTATCCGGGGAGCTGTTTTTT. Protein sequence: CSVEGVSGELFF.

This chain connects TRBV10-3 to TRBJ2-7; D ambiguous. This CDR3 region has 15 residues. With 0 bases removed from V and 6 bases from J, the gap between germline ends came to 15 bases. CDR1 is ENHRY, CDR2 SYGVKD, per germline. CDR3 DNA: TGTGCCATCAGTGAGTCGAGACTGGGCCGCGGCGAGCAGTACTTC. Translated, it gives CAISESRLGRGEQYF.

The CDR3 DNA reads as TGCAGTGCTAGGCCCGGGACAGGGCTAAACTATGGCTACACCTTC. Its protein is CSARPGTGLNYGYTF. The rearrangement joins TRBV20-1 to TRBJ1-2, with 9 positions matching TRBD1. This CDR3 is 15 amino acids long. Germline V lookup: CDR1 DFQATT, CDR2 SNEGSKA (reference sequence). The junction had 7 bases not matched to a gene; V was cut back by 3 bases and J by 2 bases.

This clonotype was seen at least ten times. The rearrangement uses TRBV27 and TRBJ2-3; TRBD2 matches at 8 bases. CDR1 MNHEY and CDR2 SMNVEV come from the germline V gene (reference sequence). V shed 4 bases and J 3 bases; nucleotides not matched to a gene: 6. The CDR3 contains 15 residues. The CDR3 sequence is CASSSLAGVTDTQYF. The CDR3 DNA sequence: TGTGCCAGCAGTTCTCTAGCGGGCGTGACAGATACGCAGTATTTT.

This clonotype was counted at least ten times. The chain joins TRBV12-3 or TRBV12-4 to TRBJ2-2; D not resolved. Trimming removed 8 bases from V and 7 bases from J, with 14 bases in between. This CDR3 has 13 amino acids. DNA for the CDR3: TGTGCCAGCCCTCAAGAGCAGGACGGGGAGCTGTTTTTT. This codes for CASPQEQDGELFF.

This clonotype has more than one count but fewer than ten. The chain carries TRBV3-1 and TRBJ1-1; no clear D gene. The germline CDR1 and CDR2 sequences are LGHDT and YNNKEL (reference sequence). CDR3 length: 13 residues. V was trimmed by 6 bases and J by 4 bases, leaving 12 bases between them. As DNA, the CDR3 is TGTGCCAGCAGTTCTCCGGCGAGCACTGAAGCTTTCTTT. Translating gives CASSSPASTEAFF. Complete variable domain (other parts from reference TRBV3-1 and TRBJ1-1): DTAVSQTPKYLVTQMGNDKSIKCEQNLGHDTMYWYKQDSKKFLKIMFSYNNKELIINETVPNRFSPKSPDKAHLNLHINSLELGDSAVYFCASSSPASTEAFFGQGTRLTVV.

The table lists this clonotype with many counts. The chain joins TRBV28 to TRBJ1-2; no clear D gene. This CDR3 contains 15 residues. Germline CDR1 and CDR2: MDHEN and SYDVKM. The V end lost 2 bases, the J end lost 3 bases, and 13 bases lay between the germline ends. The CDR3 here is CASSLKSHSYYGYTF. DNA of the CDR3: TGTGCCAGCAGTTTAAAGTCCCATTCCTACTATGGCTACACCTTC.

This clonotype was detected a few times. V and J are TRBV4-1 and TRBJ2-7; tentatively, D is TRBD1 (5 bases). The CDR3 is 15 residues long. CDR1 and CDR2 (germline): MGHRA, YSYEKL. V was trimmed by 1 base and J by 4 bases, leaving 14 bases between them. CDR3: CASSQALQGGYEQYF. The CDR3 nucleotides are TGCGCCAGCAGCCAAGCTCTCCAGGGTGGGTACGAGCAGTACTTC.

This clonotype was seen many times. For the CDR3, the DNA is TGTGCCAGCAGTTACGGGGGGGGCGCGAGGAACACTGAAGCTTTCTTT. Translation gives CASSYGGGARNTEAFF. The genes are TRBV6-5 and TRBJ1-1; tentative D call: TRBD1 (6 bases). The V end was cut by 2 bases, the J end by 1 base, with 14 bases between. Germline V CDR1 and CDR2: MNHEY, SVGAGI. CDR3 length equals 16 residues.

The V and J genes are TRBV7-9 and TRBJ2-5; TRBD2 aligns across 9 bases. This CDR3 region has 17 residues. Germline CDR1 is SEHNR and CDR2 is FQNEAQ (reference sequence). V trimming: 5 bases; J trimming: 9 bases; junction bases outside the gene matches: 19. The CDR3 sequence is CASSPPVRGGGVFSQYF. DNA of the CDR3: TGTGCCAGCAGCCCCCCGGTTCGCGGCGGGGGGGTGTTTTCCCAGTACTTC. The complete variable domain, with remaining parts taken from reference TRBV7-9 and TRBJ2-5, reads DTGVSQNPRHKITKRGQNVTFRCDPISEHNRLYWYRQTLGQGPEFLTYFQNEAQLEKSRLLSDRFSAERPKGSFSTLEIQRTEQGDSAMYLCASSPPVRGGGVFSQYFGPGTRLLVL.

In its sample, this clonotype was seen many times. V gene TRBV3-1 combines with J gene TRBJ2-3, with 9 nucleotides matching TRBD2. The CDR3 sequence is 15 residues long. CDR1 is LGHDT, CDR2 YNNKEL, per germline (reference sequence). With V trimmed by 4 bases and J by 6 bases, 8 bases remained unmatched. The CDR3 nucleotides are TGTGCCAGCAGCCTAAATCGGACTAGCGCGGATACGCAGTATTTT. This sequence encodes CASSLNRTSADTQYF.

This clonotype was observed many times. The chain has TRBV29-1 and TRBJ2-2, with 10 bases that match TRBD2. The CDR3 has 14 amino acids. Germline-derived CDR1 and CDR2 are SQVTM and ANQGSEA. Trimming cost V 0 bases and J 6 bases; bases outside gene matches: 1. The CDR3 loop reads CSVEELAGSGELFF. In nucleotides, the CDR3 is TGCAGCGTTGAAGAACTAGCGGGGTCCGGGGAGCTGTTTTTT.

The table lists this clonotype with many counts. The genes are TRBV6-2 or TRBV6-3 and TRBJ2-1; 10 bases match TRBD2. CDR1 and CDR2 from the germline V gene are MNHEY and SVGEGT. V lost 4 bases to trimming and J lost 10 bases; unmatched junction nucleotides: 13. CDR3 size: 16 residues. The CDR3 loop is CASSSVWLAGEQEQFF. CDR3 nucleotides: TGTGCCAGCAGTTCTGTGTGGCTAGCGGGAGAACAGGAGCAGTTCTTC.